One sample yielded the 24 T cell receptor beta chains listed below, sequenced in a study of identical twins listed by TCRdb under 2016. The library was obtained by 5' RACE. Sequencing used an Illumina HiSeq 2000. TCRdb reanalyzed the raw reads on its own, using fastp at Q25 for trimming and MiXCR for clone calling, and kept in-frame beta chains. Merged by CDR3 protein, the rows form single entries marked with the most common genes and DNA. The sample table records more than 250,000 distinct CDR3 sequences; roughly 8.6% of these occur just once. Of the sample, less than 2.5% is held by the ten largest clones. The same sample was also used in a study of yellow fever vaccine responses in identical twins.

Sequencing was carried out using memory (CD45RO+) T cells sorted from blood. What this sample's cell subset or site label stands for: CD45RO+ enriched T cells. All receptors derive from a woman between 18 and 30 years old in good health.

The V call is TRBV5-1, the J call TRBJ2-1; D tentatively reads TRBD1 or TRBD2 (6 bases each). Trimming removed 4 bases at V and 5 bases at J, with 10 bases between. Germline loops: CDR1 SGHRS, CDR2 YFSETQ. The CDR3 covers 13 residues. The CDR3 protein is CASSGGLHNEQFF. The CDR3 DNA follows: TGCGCCAGCAGCGGGGGGCTCCACAATGAGCAGTTCTTC.

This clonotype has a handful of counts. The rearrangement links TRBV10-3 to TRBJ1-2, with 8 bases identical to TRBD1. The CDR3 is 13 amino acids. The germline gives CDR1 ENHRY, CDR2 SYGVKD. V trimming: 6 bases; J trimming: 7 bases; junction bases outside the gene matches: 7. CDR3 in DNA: TGTGCCATCAGCATGACAGGGGCAACTGGCTACACCTTC. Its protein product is CAISMTGATGYTF.

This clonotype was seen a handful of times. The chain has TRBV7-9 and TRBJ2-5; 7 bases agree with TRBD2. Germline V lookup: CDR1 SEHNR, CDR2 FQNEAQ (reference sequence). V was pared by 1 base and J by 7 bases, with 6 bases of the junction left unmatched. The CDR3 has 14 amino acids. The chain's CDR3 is CASSLGGGTLTQYF. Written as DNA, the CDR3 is TGTGCCAGCAGCTTAGGGGGAGGGACGTTGACCCAGTACTTC.

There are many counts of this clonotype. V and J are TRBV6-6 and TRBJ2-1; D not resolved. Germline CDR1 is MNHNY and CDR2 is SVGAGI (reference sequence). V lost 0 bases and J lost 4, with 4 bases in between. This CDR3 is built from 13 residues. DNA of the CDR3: TGTGCCAGCAGTTACTCGATTTACAATGAGCAGTTCTTC. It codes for CASSYSIYNEQFF.

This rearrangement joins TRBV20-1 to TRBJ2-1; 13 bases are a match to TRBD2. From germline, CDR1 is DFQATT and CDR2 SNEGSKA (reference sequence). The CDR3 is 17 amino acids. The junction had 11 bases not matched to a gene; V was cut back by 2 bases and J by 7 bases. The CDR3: CSARPTGLAGAVNEQFF. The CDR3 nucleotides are TGCAGTGCTAGACCGACAGGACTAGCGGGAGCTGTGAATGAGCAGTTCTTC.

CDR3 in amino acids: CASSNGGAYEQYV. The CDR3 DNA sequence: TGTGCCAGCTCAAATGGGGGGGCCTACGAGCAGTACGTC. The chain employs TRBV18 and TRBJ2-7; 7 nucleotides match TRBD2. J gave up 2 bases and V 5 bases, and 3 bases lay outside the gene matches. This CDR3 contains 13 residues. CDR1 KGHSH and CDR2 LQKENI come from the germline V gene.

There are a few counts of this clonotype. CDR3: CASTRRGGTDTQYF. Written as DNA, the CDR3 is TGTGCCAGCACCCGGAGGGGTGGCACAGATACGCAGTATTTT. This rearrangement joins TRBV3-1 to TRBJ2-3, with D possibly being TRBD2 (6 bases). The CDR3 has 14 residues. V was cut by 7 bases and J by 1 base, with 12 bases left in between. Germline V gene sequence: CDR1 LGHDT, CDR2 YNNKEL (reference sequence).

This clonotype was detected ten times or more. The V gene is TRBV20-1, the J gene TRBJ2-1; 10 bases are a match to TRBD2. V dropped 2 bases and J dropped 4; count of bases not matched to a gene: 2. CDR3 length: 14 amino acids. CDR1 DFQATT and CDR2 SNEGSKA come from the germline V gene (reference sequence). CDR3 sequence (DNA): TGCAGTGCTAGACAACTAGCGGGGTACAATGAGCAGTTCTTC. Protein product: CSARQLAGYNEQFF.

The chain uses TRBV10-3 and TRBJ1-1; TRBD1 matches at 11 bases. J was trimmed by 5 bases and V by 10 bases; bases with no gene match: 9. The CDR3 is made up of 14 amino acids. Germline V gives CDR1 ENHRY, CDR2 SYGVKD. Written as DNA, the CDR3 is TGTGCCACAGCTTCCGGGACAGGGGGAACTGAAGCTTTCTTT. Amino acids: CATASGTGGTEAFF.

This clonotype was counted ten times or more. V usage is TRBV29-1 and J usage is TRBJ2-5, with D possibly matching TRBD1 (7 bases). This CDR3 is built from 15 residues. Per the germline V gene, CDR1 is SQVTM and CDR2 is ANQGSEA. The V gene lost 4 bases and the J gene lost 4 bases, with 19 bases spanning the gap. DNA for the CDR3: TGCAGCGTTGGGGGGACAGCCCCCGGGGGAGAGACCCAGTACTTC. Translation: CSVGGTAPGGETQYF.

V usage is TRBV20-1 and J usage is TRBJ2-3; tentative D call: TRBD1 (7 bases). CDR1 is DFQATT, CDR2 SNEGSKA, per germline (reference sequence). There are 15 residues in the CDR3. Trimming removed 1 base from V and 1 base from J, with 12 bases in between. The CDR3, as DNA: TGCAGTGCTAGAGGGGGCAGGGGGGGCACAGATACGCAGTATTTT. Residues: CSARGGRGGTDTQYF.

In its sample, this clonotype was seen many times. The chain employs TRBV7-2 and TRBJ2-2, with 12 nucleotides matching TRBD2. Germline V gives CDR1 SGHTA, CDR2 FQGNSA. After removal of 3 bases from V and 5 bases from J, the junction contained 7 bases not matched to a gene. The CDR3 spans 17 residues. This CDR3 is CASSFGLAGSVTGELFF. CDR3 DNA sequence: TGTGCCAGCAGCTTCGGACTAGCGGGATCAGTAACCGGGGAGCTGTTTTTT.

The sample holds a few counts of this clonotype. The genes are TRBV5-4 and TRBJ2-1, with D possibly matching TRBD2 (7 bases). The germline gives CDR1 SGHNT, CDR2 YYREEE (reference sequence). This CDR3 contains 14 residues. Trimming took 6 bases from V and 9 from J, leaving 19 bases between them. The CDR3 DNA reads TGTGCCAGCAACCTCACAGGGAGGGGTTGTGAGCAGTTCTTC. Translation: CASNLTGRGCEQFF.

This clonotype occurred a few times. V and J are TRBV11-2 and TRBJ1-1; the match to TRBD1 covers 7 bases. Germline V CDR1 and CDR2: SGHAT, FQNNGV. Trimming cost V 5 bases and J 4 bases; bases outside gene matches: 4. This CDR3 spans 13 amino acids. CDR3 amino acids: CASSTRDSTEAFF. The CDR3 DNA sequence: TGTGCCAGCAGCACCAGGGACAGCACTGAAGCTTTCTTT.

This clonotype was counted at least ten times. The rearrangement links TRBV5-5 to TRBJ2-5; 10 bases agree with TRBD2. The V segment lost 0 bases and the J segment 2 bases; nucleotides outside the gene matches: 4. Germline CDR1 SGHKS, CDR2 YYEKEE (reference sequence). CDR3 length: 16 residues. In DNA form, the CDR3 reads TGTGCCAGCAGCTTGGCGGCTAGCGGGGGACAAGAGACCCAGTACTTC. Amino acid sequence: CASSLAASGGQETQYF.

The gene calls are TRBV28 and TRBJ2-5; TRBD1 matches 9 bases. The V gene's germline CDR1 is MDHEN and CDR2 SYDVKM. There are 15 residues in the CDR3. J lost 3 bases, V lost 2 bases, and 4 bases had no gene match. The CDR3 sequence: CASSLIDRGEETQYF. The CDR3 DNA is TGTGCCAGCAGTTTAATCGACAGGGGGGAAGAGACCCAGTACTTC.

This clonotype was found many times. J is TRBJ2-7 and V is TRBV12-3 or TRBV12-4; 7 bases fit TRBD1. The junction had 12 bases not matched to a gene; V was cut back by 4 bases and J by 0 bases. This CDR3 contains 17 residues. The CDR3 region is CASSSPITRTGSYEQYF. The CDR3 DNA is TGTGCCAGCAGTTCCCCAATAACTAGGACAGGCTCCTACGAGCAGTACTTC.

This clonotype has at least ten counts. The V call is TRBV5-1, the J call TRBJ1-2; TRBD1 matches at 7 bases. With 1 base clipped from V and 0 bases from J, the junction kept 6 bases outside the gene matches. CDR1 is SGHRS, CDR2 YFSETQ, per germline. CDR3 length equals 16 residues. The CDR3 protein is CASSLQTGSTNYGYTF. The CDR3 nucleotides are TGCGCCAGCAGCTTGCAGACAGGGTCAACTAACTATGGCTACACCTTC.

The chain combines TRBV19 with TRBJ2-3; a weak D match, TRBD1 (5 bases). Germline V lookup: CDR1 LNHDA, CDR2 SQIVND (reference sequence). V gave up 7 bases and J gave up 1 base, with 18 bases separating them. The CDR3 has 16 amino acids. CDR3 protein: CASTLYPQQGTDTQYF. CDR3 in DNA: TGTGCCAGTACCCTATACCCCCAACAGGGCACAGATACGCAGTATTTT.

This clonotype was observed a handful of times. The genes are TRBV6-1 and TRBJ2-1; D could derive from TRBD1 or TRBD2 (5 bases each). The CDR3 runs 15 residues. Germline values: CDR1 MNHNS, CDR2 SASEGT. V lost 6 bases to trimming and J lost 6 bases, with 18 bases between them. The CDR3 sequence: CASRHRDPWGNEQFF. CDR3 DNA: TGTGCCAGCAGACACCGGGACCCTTGGGGCAATGAGCAGTTCTTC.

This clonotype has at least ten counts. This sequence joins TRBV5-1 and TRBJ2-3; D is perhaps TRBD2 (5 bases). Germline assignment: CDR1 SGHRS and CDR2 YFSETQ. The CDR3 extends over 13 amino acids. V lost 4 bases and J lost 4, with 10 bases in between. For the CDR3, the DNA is TGCGCCAGCAGCGACCTAGCTTCAGATACGCAGTATTTT. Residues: CASSDLASDTQYF.

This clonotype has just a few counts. In nucleotides, the CDR3 is TGCAGTGCTAGCCCCCTTACTACTAGCACAGATACGCAGTATTTT. Protein product: CSASPLTTSTDTQYF. The chain joins TRBV20-1 to TRBJ2-3; D uncertain. CDR3 size: 15 residues. Germline CDR1 is DFQATT and CDR2 is SNEGSKA (reference sequence). Trimming left V 3 bases short and J 0 bases short, with 13 bases between.

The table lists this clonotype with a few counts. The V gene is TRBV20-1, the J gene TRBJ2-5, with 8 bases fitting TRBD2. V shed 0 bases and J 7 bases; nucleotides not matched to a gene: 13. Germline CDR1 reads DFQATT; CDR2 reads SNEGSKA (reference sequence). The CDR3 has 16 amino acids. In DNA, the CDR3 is TGCAGTGCTAGAGAGAGGACTAGCCTTACCTTGGGGACCCAGTACTTC. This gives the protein CSARERTSLTLGTQYF.

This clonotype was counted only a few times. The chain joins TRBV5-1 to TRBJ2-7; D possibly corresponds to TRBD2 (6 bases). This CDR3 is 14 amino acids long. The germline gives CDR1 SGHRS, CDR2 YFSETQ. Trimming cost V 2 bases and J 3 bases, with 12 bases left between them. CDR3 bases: TGCGCCAGCAGCTTAGGCAAGGGAGGCTACGAGCAGTACTTC. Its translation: CASSLGKGGYEQYF. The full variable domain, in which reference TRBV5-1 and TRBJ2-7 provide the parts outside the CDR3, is KAGVTQTPRYLIKTRGQQVTLSCSPISGHRSVSWYQQTPGQGLQFLFEYFSETQRNKGNFPGRFSGRQFSNSRSEMNVSTLELGDSALYLCASSLGKGGYEQYFGPGTRLTVT.